The clone carrying this T cell receptor beta chain was found many times. The antigen remains unidentified. RNA transcripts served as the template for amplifying TCR beta CDR3 regions. Using the HTBI primer set, a first-round RT-PCR was run on the TCR CDR3. TCRdb recomputed calls from the multiplex PCR reads with MiXCR, one row per CDR3 protein. The table records about 740,000 distinct CDR3 sequences, approximately 15% of them present only once. The authors deemed Graves' hyperthyroidism stable absent ophthalmopathy progression within 18 months. Uncontrolled infection, other autoimmune disease, pregnancy or lactation barred patients from enrollment. This sample was taken from a study of T cells in Graves' hyperthyroidism and ophthalmopathy. The study, taken as a whole, reports: Separating ophthalmopathy from stable hyperthyroidism was achieved by a 13 V-J model.

The source of this sequence is a young woman with Graves' hyperthyroidism. Sequenced: blood.

For the CDR3, the DNA is TGTGCCAGCAGCCTAACCCCAGGGGGGAATGAGCAGTTCTTC. Translated: CASSLTPGGNEQFF. The chain recombines TRBV11-1 with TRBJ2-1, with a tentative D call TRBD1 (7 bases). The CDR3 contains 14 residues. CDR1 SGHAT and CDR2 FQDESV come from the germline V gene (reference sequence). V lost 5 bases, J lost 7 bases, and 15 bases lay in between.